This is a list of T cell receptor beta chains from one sample in a study of cytomegalovirus exposure and HLA in healthy donors. Sequenced by immunoSEQ multiplex PCR; TCRdb stores in-frame clones only, minus some. The table shows around 190,000 clones, with around 80% occurring only once. Specimen: PBMCs. Source of these receptors: a girl aged 2-9 years in good health and CMV-seropositive. Each CDR3 is given with its conserved first and last residue. D genes are given only for firm matches. Clone size, where shown, is once, few, many, or a class for clones that have expanded.

TRBV5-6	.	.	TRBJ1-5	CASSLLSSNQPQHF	TGTGCCAGCAGCTTGCTCTCTAGCAATCAGCCCCAGCATTTT
TRBV18	.	.	TRBJ1-1	CASSPLIREGAFF	TGTGCCAGCTCACCACTCATACGGGAGGGAGCTTTCTTT
TRBV7-9	.	.	TRBJ2-3	CASSLGGQGITDTQYF	TGTGCCAGCAGCTTAGGGGGGCAGGGTATCACAGATACGCAGTATTTT
TRBV27	.	.	TRBJ2-3	CASSFPSGGTDTQYF	TGTGCCAGCAGTTTCCCCAGCGGAGGCACAGATACGCAGTATTTT
TRBV28	.	TRBD2	TRBJ2-5	CASSSGTSGRGGETQYF	TGTGCCAGCAGCTCCGGGACTAGCGGGAGAGGAGGAGAGACCCAGTACTTC
TRBV19	.	.	TRBJ1-3	CASSWGVVSGNTIYF	TGTGCCAGTAGTTGGGGGGTTGTCTCTGGAAACACCATATATTTT
TRBV11-3	.	TRBD1	TRBJ2-7	CASSSGQGKYEQYF	TGTGCCAGCAGCTCGGGACAGGGAAAGTACGAGCAGTACTTC
TRBV4-1	few	TRBD1	TRBJ1-2	CASSQDRETGGRANYGYTF	TGCGCCAGCAGCCAAGATAGGGAGACAGGGGGCAGAGCTAACTATGGCTACACCTTC
TRBV28	.	TRBD2	TRBJ2-1	CASSSGGLSYNEQFF	TGTGCCAGCAGTTCGGGGGGTCTCTCCTACAATGAGCAGTTCTTC
TRBV4-1	few	.	TRBJ1-5	CASSQGRVGSNQPQHF	TGCGCCAGCAGCCAAGGCAGGGTAGGGAGCAATCAGCCCCAGCATTTT
TRBV27	.	.	TRBJ2-2	CASSFRNTGELFF	TGTGCCAGCAGTTTCAGGAACACCGGGGAGCTGTTTTTT
TRBV6-4	.	TRBD2	TRBJ2-3	CASSDSSAGSTDTQYF	TGTGCCAGCAGTGACTCCTCAGCGGGGAGCACAGATACGCAGTATTTT
TRBV25-1	.	.	TRBJ2-3	CASSEFSGGGHQTDTQYF	TGTGCCAGCAGTGAGTTCTCGGGCGGGGGACACCAGACAGATACGCAGTATTTT
TRBV4-1	few	.	TRBJ2-1	CASSPLEGYNEQFF	TGCGCCAGCAGCCCCCTGGAGGGTTACAATGAGCAGTTCTTC
TRBV28	.	.	TRBJ1-1	CASSSMPGNVDTEAFF	TGTGCCAGCAGTTCTATGCCGGGTAACGTAGACACTGAAGCTTTCTTT
TRBV7-8	.	TRBD1	TRBJ2-7	CASSRDRGLSYEQYF	TGTGCCAGCAGCCGGGACAGGGGCTTATCCTACGAGCAGTACTTC
TRBV6-5	.	.	TRBJ1-1	CASSYGGRRVTEAFF	TGTGCCAGCAGTTACGGGGGGAGAAGAGTCACTGAAGCTTTCTTT
TRBV5-1	.	.	TRBJ2-5	CASSQGQETQYF	TGCGCCAGTTCTCAGGGACAAGAGACCCAGTACTTC
TRBV27	.	.	TRBJ2-1	CATINFSGVKQFF	TGTGCCACCATTAATTTTTCCGGGGTTAAGCAGTTCTTC
TRBV6-1	.	TRBD1	TRBJ1-1	CASRKDRVGNTEAFF	TGTGCCAGCAGGAAGGACAGGGTAGGGAACACTGAAGCTTTCTTT
TRBV5-4	.	TRBD1	TRBJ2-2	CASSLANRGTGELFF	TGTGCCAGCAGCTTGGCGAACAGGGGGACCGGGGAGCTGTTTTTT
TRBV6-4	.	.	TRBJ2-1	CASSEVSGARYNEQFF	TGTGCCAGCAGTGAAGTGAGTGGGGCCCGCTACAATGAGCAGTTCTTC
TRBV30	once	TRBD2	TRBJ2-1	CAWSWSGGTSYNEQFF	TGTGCCTGGAGTTGGAGCGGGGGAACCTCCTACAATGAGCAGTTCTTC
TRBV12-2	once	.	TRBJ1-5	CASMATGGINQPQHF	TGTGCAAGCATGGCGACAGGGGGAATCAATCAGCCCCAGCATTTT
TRBV12-2	.	.	TRBJ1-5	CASRASRGGAEGQPQHF	TGTGCAAGTCGAGCTTCCCGGGGGGGGGCCGAAGGTCAGCCCCAGCATTTT
TRBV28	.	.	TRBJ2-7	CASLKFGPTYEQYF	TGTGCCAGCTTAAAATTTGGGCCAACGTACGAGCAGTACTTC
TRBV7-8	.	.	TRBJ1-5	CASSLGSGVWQPQHF	TGTGCCAGCAGCTTAGGGTCGGGTGTGTGGCAGCCCCAGCATTTT
TRBV6-1	few	TRBD2	TRBJ2-7	CASRASGRVYEQYF	TGTGCCAGCAGAGCTAGCGGGAGGGTATACGAGCAGTACTTC
TRBV18	.	.	TRBJ2-6	CASSPPGLSGANVLTF	TGTGCCAGCTCCCCCCCAGGGCTCTCTGGGGCCAACGTCCTGACTTTC
TRBV11-2	.	.	TRBJ1-1	CASSTTTENTEAFF	TGTGCCAGCAGCACCACGACAGAAAACACTGAAGCTTTCTTT
TRBV18	.	.	TRBJ1-1	CASSSGLAGTEAFF	TGTGCCAGCTCATCGGGCCTAGCCGGGACAGAAGCTTTCTTT
TRBV10-3	.	.	TRBJ1-2	CAITPDGANYGYTF	TGTGCCATCACCCCCGACGGAGCTAACTATGGCTACACCTTC
TRBV7-2	.	.	TRBJ1-1	CASSLEEGNTEAFF	TGTGCCAGCAGCTTAGAAGAGGGGAACACTGAAGCTTTCTTT
TRBV19	.	.	TRBJ1-6	CASRDFGGTIRSSYNSPLHF	TGTGCCAGTCGGGACTTCGGTGGTACTATTAGGAGCTCCTATAATTCACCCCTCCACTTT
TRBV14	.	.	TRBJ2-1	CASSQASGYEQFF	TGTGCCAGCAGCCAAGCCAGCGGGTATGAGCAGTTCTTC
TRBV29-1	.	TRBD1	TRBJ1-3	CSARTGPGNTIYF	TGCAGCGCACGGACAGGCCCTGGAAACACCATATATTTT
TRBV11-2	.	TRBD1	TRBJ2-1	CASSSYRDSYRSYNEQFF	TGTGCCAGCAGCTCGTACCGGGACAGCTACCGCTCCTACAATGAGCAGTTCTTC
TRBV11-2	.	.	TRBJ1-2	CASSPFLSRSGYGYTF	TGTGCCAGCAGCCCCTTTCTGTCGCGGAGTGGCTATGGCTACACCTTC
TRBV27	.	TRBD1	TRBJ2-1	CASSLKPPDRGNEQFF	TGTGCCAGCAGTCTAAAGCCCCCGGACAGGGGTAATGAGCAGTTCTTC
TRBV2	once	.	TRBJ1-5	CASSEEGGSPLNQPQHF	TGTGCCAGCAGTGAAGAAGGAGGGTCCCCCCTAAATCAGCCCCAGCATTTT
TRBV10-3	.	TRBD1	TRBJ1-2	CAISEPGQLYGYTF	TGTGCCATCAGTGAACCGGGACAGTTATATGGCTACACCTTC
TRBV28	once	.	TRBJ2-3	CASHIRPGADTQYF	TGTGCCAGCCATATCAGGCCGGGGGCAGATACGCAGTATTTT
TRBV13	once	TRBD1	TRBJ2-6	CASSARGHGANVLTF	TGTGCCAGCAGCGCGAGGGGGCACGGGGCCAACGTCCTGACTTTC
TRBV2	.	TRBD1	TRBJ1-5	CASRLDRGGNQPQHF	TGTGCCAGCAGGCTGGACAGGGGCGGCAATCAGCCCCAGCATTTT
TRBV27	.	.	TRBJ2-3	CASSYLDLGRISTDTQYF	TGTGCCAGCAGTTACCTCGATCTGGGCCGGATAAGCACAGATACGCAGTATTTT
TRBV4-2	.	.	TRBJ1-4	CASSPGLYPEKLFF	TGTGCCAGCAGCCCTGGGCTCTACCCTGAAAAACTGTTTTTT
TRBV5-1	.	TRBD1	TRBJ2-3	CASSFDGTGADTQYF	TGCGCCAGCAGCTTCGACGGGACAGGGGCGGATACGCAGTATTTT
TRBV7-2	.	TRBD2	TRBJ2-5	CASSLGTSGRFQYF	TGTGCCAGCAGCTTAGGGACTAGCGGGAGGTTTCAGTACTTC
TRBV5-1	.	TRBD1	TRBJ2-1	CASSSDRLNEQFF	TGCGCCAGCAGCTCGGACAGGCTCAATGAGCAGTTCTTC
TRBV14	.	.	TRBJ2-3	CASSQASRDTQYF	TGTGCCAGCAGCCAAGCATCCAGGGATACGCAGTATTTT
TRBV7-2	.	.	TRBJ2-5	CASSLGGVKETQYF	TGTGCCAGCAGCTTAGGGGGGGTTAAAGAGACCCAGTACTTC